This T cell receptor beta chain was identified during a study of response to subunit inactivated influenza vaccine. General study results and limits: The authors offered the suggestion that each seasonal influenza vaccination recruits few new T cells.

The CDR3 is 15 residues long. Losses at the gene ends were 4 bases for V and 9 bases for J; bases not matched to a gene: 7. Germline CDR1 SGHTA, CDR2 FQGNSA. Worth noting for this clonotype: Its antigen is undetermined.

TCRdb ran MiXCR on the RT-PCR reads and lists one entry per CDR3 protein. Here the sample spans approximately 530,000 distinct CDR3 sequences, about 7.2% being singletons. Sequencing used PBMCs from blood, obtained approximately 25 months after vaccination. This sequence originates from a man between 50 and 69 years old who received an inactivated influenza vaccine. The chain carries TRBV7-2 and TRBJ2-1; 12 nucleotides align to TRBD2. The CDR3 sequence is CASSSLAGGSVEQFF. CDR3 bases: TGTGCCAGCAGCTCACTAGCGGGGGGAAGTGTTGAGCAGTTCTTC.